The table lists the clone carrying this T cell receptor (beta chain) with a few counts. What it recognizes is unknown. This entry comes from a study of T cell repertoires in cytomegalovirus infection. In the study overall: Public TCR beta signatures marked donors with CMV infection and the matching HLA.

TCRdb reprocessed the reads via MiXCR and lists one record per CDR3 protein. The data contain around 630,000 distinct CDR3 sequences, roughly 26% of them singletons. V was shortened by 2 bases and J by 1 base, with 11 bases between the two germline ends. The CDR3 contains 15 residues. Germline V lookup: CDR1 MNHEY, CDR2 SVGAGI. General study points: Dominant in the ex vivo response were TCR beta clonotypes restricted by HLA-C and specific for CMV. Cumulative frequency of public TCR beta families picked out carriers of CMV plus the relevant HLA.

Sample: CD8+ T cells from PBMCs. The sequence was collected from a human donor in good health (CMV status not recorded). Some clones in this sample may be carry-over from other donors' samples. The chain carries TRBV6-5 and TRBJ2-5, with D perhaps matching TRBD2 (6 bases). For the CDR3, the DNA is TGTGCCAGCAGTTACGATAGCGGTCCCCAAGAGACCCAGTACTTC. Translation gives CASSYDSGPQETQYF.